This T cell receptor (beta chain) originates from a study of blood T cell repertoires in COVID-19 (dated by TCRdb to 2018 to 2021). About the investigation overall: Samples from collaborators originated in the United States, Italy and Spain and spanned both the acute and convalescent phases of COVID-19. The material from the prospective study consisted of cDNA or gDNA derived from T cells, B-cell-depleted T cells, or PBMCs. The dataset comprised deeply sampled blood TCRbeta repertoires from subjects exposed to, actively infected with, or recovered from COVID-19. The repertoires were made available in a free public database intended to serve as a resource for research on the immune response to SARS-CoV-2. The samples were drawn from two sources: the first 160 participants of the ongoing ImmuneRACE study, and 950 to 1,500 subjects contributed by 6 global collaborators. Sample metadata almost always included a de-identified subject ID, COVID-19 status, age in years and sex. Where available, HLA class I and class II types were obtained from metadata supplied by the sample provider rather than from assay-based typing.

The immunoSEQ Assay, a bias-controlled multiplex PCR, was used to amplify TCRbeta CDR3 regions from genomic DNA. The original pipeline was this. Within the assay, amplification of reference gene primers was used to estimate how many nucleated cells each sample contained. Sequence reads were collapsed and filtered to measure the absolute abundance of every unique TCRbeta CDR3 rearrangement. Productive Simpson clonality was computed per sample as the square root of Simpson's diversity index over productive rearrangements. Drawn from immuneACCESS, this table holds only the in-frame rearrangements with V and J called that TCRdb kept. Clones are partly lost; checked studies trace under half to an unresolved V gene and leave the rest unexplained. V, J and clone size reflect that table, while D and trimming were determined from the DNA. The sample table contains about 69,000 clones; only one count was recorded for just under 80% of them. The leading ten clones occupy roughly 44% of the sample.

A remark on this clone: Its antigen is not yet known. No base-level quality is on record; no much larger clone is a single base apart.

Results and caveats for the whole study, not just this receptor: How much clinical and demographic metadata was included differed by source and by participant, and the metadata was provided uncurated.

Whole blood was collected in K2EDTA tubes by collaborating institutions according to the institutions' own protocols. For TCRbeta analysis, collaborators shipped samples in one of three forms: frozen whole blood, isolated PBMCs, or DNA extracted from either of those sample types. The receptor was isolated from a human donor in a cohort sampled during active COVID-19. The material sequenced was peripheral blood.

Here the CDR3 is given as CASSAVNTEAFF. The DNA is as follows: TGCGCCAGCAGTGCCGTTAACACTGAAGCTTTCTTT. This chain joins TRBV10-2 to TRBJ1-1, with the D gene not confidently named. Looking up the germline V gene yields CDR1 WSHSY and CDR2 SAAADI. The V end loses 4 bases and the J end loses 2 bases, and a stretch of 5 bases separates them. Taken from cysteine to phenylalanine, the CDR3 has 12 residues. Just the 36-base CDR3 DNA is kept, in frame starting at base 1.